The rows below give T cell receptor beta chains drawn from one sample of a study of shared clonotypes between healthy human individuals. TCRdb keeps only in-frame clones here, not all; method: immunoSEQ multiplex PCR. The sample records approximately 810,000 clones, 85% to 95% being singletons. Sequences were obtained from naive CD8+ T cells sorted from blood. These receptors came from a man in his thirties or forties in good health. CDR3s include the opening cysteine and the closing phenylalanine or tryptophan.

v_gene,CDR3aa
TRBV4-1,CASSLSPFEREQYF
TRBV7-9,CASSLAQRGLATTGELFF
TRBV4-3,CASSQDLQGVPYEQYF
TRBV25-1,CASSLQGSNQPQHF
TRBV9,CASSTFGTGPAEQYF
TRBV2,CASSEYRGLNTGELFF
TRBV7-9,CASSFFPTMSYEQYF
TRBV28,CASSRERRGEQYF
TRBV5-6,CASSLADGAPYNEQFF
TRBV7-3,CASSPYPGQGASGELFF
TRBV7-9,CASVPTNRENEQFF
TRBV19,CASSMAGSHEQYF
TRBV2,CANSINLSTDTQYF
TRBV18,CASSPDSTDTQYF
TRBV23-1,CASSQSYVRGWDLTGELFF
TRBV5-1,CASTPTGREQYF
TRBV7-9,CASSFPGSGPQETQYF
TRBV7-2,CASSTGTSGRRETQYF
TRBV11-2,CASSYTTHGRSYEQYF
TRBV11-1,CASSPVAQTSTDTQYF
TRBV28,CASSTDRAAGYTF
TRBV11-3,CASSSTPGTSANEQFF
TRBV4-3,CASSPLGAGNTEAFF
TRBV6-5,CASSYFEASRETQYF
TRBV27,CASSFLQGAKGYEQYF
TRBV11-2,CASSLGAAGNEQFF
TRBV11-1,CASSLAYRGAKNIQYF
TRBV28,CASSLIFRETQYF
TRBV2,CASNGLAGQETQYF
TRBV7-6,CASSPRDPYEQYF
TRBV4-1,CASSQIHPAGSYEQYF
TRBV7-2,CASSLWLSYEQYF
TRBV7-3,CASSLYRGYEQYF
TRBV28,CASRMGRFLPQETQYF
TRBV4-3,CASSLILAGVNNEQFF
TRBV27,CASSLVGISYEQYF
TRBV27,CASTLGRGVYNEQFF
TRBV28,CASRLGYTF
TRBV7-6,CASSLGAATNTGELFF
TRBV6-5,CASSYSSGYYEQYF
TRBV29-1,CSAETGKTYEQYF
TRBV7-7,CASSPSLAEDYEQYF
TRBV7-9,CASSQPQGHLGAFF
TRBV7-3,CASSQETSGRFEQYF
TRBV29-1,CSVEKPMNTEAFF
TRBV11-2,CASREVGGNEQFF
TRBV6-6,CASCHPGHNTGELFF
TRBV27,CASSLSLASAGVLPYEQYF
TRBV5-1,CASSLGQPHNYGYTF
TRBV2,CASSDQVGTEAFF
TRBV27,CASSPVLLSRGTEAFF
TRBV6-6,CASSSDRGPIYGYTF